The TCR beta chain described here comes from a study of T cell responses to AZD1222 COVID-19 vaccine. TCRdb keeps only in-frame clones here, not all; method: immunoSEQ multiplex PCR. The data show almost 55,000 clones, around 80% seen once. Overall study results and limits: Of the AZD1222 recipients, only 6 or 7 were seropositive at baseline. Spike-specific TCR depth and breadth grew after two AZD1222 doses.

The CDR3 has 15 amino acids. Germline CDR1 and CDR2: MDHEN and SYDVKM. V dropped 5 bases and J dropped 4 bases, with 15 bases sitting between them. A single count supports this clone. The target antigen is unknown. The material was peripheral blood, obtained on day 0 of AZD1222 vaccination. The chain couples TRBV28 to TRBJ1-3; tentative D call: TRBD1 (6 bases). This clonotype originated in an adult in good health. DNA for the CDR3: TGTGCCAGCAGTCCAACAGGGAGAATCGGAAACACCATATATTTT. Residues: CASSPTGRIGNTIYF.